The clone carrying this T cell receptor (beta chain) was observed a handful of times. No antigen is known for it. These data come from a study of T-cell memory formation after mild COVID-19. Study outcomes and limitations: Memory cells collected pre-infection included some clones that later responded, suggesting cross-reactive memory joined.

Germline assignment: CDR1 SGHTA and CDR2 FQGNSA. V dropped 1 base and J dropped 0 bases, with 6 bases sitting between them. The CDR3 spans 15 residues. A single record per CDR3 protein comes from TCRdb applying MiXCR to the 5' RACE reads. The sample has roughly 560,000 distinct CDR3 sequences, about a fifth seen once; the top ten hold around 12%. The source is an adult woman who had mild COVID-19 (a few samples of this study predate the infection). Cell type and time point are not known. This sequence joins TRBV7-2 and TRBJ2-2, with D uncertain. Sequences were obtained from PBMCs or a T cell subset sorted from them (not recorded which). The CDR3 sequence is CASSLGNTNTGELFF. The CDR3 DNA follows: TGTGCCAGCAGCTTAGGAAATACGAACACCGGGGAGCTGTTTTTT.